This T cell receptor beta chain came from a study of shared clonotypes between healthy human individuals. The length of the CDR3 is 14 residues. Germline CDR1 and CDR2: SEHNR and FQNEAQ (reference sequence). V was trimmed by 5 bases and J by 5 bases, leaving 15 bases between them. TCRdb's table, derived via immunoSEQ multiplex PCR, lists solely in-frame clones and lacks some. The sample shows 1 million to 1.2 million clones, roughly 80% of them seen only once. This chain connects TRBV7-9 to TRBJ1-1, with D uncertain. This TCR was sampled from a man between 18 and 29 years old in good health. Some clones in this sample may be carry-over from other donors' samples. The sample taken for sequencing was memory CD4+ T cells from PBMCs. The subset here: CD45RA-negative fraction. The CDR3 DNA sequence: TGTGCCAGCAGCCCCCATACGGGGAAAACTGAAGCTTTCTTT. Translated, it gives CASSPHTGKTEAFF.